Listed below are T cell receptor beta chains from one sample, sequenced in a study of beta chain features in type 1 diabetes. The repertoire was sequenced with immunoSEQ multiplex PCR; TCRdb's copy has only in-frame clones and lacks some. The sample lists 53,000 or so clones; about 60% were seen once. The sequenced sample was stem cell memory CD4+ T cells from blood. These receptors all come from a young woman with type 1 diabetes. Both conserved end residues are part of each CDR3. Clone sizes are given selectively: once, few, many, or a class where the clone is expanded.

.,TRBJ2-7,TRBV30,CAWSARQMQYF
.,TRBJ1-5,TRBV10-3,CAISERGSGNQPQHF
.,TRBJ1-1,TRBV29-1,CSVVIIGGGEAFF
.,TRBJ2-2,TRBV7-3,CASSSGGLAGELFF
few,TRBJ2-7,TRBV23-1,CASSQGGRGRFRYEQYF
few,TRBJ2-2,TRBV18,CASSPLKGAGELFF
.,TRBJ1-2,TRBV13,CASSPPAGVYGYTF
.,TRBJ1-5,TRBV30,CAWSQQSGQPQHF
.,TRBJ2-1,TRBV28,CASTPHRSGKEQFF
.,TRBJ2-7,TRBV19,CASSTADRGLYEQYF
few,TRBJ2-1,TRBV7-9,CASSSRQDNEQFF
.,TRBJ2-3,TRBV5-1,CASTQTASFTDTQYF
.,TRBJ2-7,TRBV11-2,CASSRSGASSYEQYF
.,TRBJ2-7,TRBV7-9,CASSLLSRGLAGAHEQYF
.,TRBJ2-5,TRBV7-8,CASSLAMTGGWETQYF
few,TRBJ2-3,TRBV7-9,CASSFERPTDTQYF
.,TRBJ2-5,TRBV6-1,CASRPGLAGEETQYF
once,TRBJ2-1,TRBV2,CASSPWVASGNEQFF
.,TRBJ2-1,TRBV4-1,CASSLLEINEQFF
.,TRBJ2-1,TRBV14,CASSRWTSGTYNEQFF
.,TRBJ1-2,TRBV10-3,CAISDSTRYRDTGYTF
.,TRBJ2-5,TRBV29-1,CSVKINTGDQETQYF
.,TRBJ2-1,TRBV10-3,CAISQDTYNEQFF
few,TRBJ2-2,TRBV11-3,CASSLSPEDSKLFF
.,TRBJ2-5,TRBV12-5,CASGFARGTSGLEAQYF
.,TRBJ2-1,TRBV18,CASSPLGTGPYNEQFF
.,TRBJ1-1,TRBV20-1,CSATGNTEAFF
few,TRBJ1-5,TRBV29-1,CSVAESGTGSGQPQHF
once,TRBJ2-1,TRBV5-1,CASSLGEYNEQFF